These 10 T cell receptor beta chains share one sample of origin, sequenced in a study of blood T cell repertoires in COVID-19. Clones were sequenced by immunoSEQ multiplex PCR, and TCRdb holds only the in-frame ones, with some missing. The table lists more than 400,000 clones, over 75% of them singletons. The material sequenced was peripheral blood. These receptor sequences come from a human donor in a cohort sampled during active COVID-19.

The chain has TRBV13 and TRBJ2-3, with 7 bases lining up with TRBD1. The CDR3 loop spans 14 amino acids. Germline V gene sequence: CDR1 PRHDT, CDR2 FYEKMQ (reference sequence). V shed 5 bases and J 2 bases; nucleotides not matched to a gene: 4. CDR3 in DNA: TGTGCCAGCAGCCGGGACAGCAACACAGATACGCAGTATTTT. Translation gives CASSRDSNTDTQYF.

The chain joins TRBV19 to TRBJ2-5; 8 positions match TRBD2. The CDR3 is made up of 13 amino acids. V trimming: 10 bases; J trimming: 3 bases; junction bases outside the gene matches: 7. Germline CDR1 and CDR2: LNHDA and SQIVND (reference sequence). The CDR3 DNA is TGTGCCACCCCTGGACTAGCAGAAGAGACCCAGTACTTC. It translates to CATPGLAEETQYF. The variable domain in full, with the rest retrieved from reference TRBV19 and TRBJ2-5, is DGGITQSPKYLFRKEGQNVTLSCEQNLNHDAMYWYRQDPGQGLRLIYYSQIVNDFQKGDIAEGYSVSREKKESFPLTVTSAQKNPTAFYLCATPGLAEETQYFGPGTRLLVL.

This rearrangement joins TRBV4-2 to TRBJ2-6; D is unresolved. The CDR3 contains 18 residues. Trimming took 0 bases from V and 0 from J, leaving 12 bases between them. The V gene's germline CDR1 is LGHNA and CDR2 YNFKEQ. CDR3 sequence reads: CASSQDPRAFSGANVLTF. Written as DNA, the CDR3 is TGTGCCAGCAGCCAAGATCCGCGAGCGTTCTCTGGGGCCAACGTCCTGACTTTC.

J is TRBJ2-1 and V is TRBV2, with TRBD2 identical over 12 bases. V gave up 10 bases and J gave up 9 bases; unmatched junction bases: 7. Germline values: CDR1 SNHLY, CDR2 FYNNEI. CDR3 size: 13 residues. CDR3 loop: CATRLAGDGEQFF. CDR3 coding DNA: TGTGCCACCAGACTAGCGGGAGACGGTGAGCAGTTCTTC.

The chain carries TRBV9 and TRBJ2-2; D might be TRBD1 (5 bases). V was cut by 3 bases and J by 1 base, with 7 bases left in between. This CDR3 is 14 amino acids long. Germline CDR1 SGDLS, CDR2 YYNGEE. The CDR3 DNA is TGTGCCAGCAGCGGTAGGGGGAACACCGGGGAGCTGTTTTTT. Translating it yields CASSGRGNTGELFF.

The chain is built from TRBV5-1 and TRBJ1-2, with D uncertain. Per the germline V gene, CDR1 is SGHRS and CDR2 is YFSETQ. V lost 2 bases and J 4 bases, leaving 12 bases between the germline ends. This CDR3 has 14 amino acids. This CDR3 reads CASSFTESAYGYTF. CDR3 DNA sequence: TGCGCCAGCAGCTTTACAGAAAGTGCCTATGGCTACACCTTC.

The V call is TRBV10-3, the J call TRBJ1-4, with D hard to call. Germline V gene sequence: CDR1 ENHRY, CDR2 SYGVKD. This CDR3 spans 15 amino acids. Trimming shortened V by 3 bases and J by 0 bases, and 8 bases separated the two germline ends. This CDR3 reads CAISDFSSTNEKLFF. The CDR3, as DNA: TGTGCCATCAGTGACTTCAGTTCAACTAATGAAAAACTGTTTTTT.

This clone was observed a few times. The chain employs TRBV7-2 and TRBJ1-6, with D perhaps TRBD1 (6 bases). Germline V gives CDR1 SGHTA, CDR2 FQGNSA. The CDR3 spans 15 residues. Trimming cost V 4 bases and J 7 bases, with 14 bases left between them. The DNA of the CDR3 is TGTGCCAGCAGCTGGTCGACAGGTCTGAATTCACCCCTCCACTTT. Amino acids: CASSWSTGLNSPLHF.

CDR3: CASSVEGQGFSPLHF. The CDR3 DNA follows: TGTGCCAGCAGCGTAGAGGGACAGGGATTTTCACCCCTCCACTTT. The rearrangement uses TRBV9 and TRBJ1-6; 9 nucleotides line up with TRBD1. The CDR3 runs 15 residues. Germline CDR1 and CDR2: SGDLS and YYNGEE. Trimming removed 0 bases from V and 9 bases from J; junction bases left unmatched: 4. The full variable domain, rest sourced from reference TRBV9 and TRBJ1-6, is DSGVTQTPKHLITATGQRVTLRCSPRSGDLSVYWYQQSLDQGLQFLIQYYNGEERAKGNILERFSAQQFPDLHSELNLSSLELGDSALYFCASSVEGQGFSPLHFGNGTRLTVT.

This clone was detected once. The CDR3 region is CASSLVPKGVSSYGYTF. The CDR3 region has the DNA TGTGCCAGCAGCTTAGTTCCGAAAGGGGTTTCCAGCTATGGCTACACCTTC. The genes are TRBV11-2 and TRBJ1-2, with a weak D call TRBD1 (5 bases). Per germline, CDR1 SGHAT and CDR2 FQNNGV. The CDR3 covers 17 residues. V was trimmed by 1 base and J by 4 bases, leaving 19 bases between them.